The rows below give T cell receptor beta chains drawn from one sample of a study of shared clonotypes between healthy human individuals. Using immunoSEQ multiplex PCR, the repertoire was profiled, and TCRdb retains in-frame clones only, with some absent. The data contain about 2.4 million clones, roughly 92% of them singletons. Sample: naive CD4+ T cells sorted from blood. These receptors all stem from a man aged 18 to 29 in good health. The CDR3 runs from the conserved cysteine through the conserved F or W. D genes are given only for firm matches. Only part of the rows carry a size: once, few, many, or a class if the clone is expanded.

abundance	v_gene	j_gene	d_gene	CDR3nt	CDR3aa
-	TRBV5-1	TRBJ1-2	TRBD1	TGCGCCAGCTCTGCAGGGGGCGATTTTGGCTACACCTTC	CASSAGGDFGYTF
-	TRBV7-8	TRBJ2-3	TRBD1	TGTGCCAGCAGCTTAGCGCCGACAGGGGGCGCAGATACGCAGTATTTT	CASSLAPTGGADTQYF
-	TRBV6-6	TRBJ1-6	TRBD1	TGTGCCAGCAGCAGGGGGGAGTCTTCACCCCTCCACTTT	CASSRGESSPLHF
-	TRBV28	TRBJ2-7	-	TGTGCCAGCAGTTTTGGGGGCAGGAGGAACGAGCAGTACTTC	CASSFGGRRNEQYF
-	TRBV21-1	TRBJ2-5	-	TGTGCCAGCAGTCAAATGGTACTAGCGGGACAAGAGACCCAGTACTTC	CASSQMVLAGQETQYF
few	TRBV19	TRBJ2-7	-	TGTGCCAGTAGTAGATTAGCTTACGAGCAGTACTTC	CASSRLAYEQYF
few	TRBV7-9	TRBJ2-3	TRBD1	TGTGCCAGCAGCTTACAGGGGGCTAGCACAGATACGCAGTATTTT	CASSLQGASTDTQYF
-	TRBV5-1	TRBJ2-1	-	TGCGCCAGCAGCTTAAAGACAGTTCCTAATGAGCAGTTCTTC	CASSLKTVPNEQFF
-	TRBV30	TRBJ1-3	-	TGTGCCTGGAGTGTAATTACTGGAAACACCATATATTTT	CAWSVITGNTIYF
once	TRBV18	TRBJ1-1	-	TGTGCCAGCTCACCCCAGATCTTTTCTATTCCCACTGAAGCTTTCTTT	CASSPQIFSIPTEAFF
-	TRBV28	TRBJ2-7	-	TGTGCCAGCAGTTTACCACAGGGACCCTACGAGCAGTACTTC	CASSLPQGPYEQYF
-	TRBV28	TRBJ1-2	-	TGTGCCAGCAGTCTACAGGGAACCTATGGCTACACCTTC	CASSLQGTYGYTF
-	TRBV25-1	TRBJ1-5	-	TGTGCCAGCAGTCAGGGGTTCAATCAGCCCCAGCATTTT	CASSQGFNQPQHF
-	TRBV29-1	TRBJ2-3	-	TGCAGCGCCGGGGGCGCCGGGCACTTTAGGACAGATACGCAGTATTTT	CSAGGAGHFRTDTQYF
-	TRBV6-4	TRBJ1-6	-	TGTGCCAGCAGCGTTACAGGGAGCTCCTATAATTCACCCCTCCACTTT	CASSVTGSSYNSPLHF
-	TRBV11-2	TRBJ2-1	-	TGTGCCAGCAGCCAAACCTTAGGGGCCTCCTACAATGAGCAGTTCTTC	CASSQTLGASYNEQFF
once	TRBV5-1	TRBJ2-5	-	TGCGCCAGCAGCACACAGGCTTCTGAAGAGACCCAGTACTTC	CASSTQASEETQYF
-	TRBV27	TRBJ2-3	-	TGTGCCAGCAGATTTTCTAGGGGAGATACGCAGTATTTT	CASRFSRGDTQYF
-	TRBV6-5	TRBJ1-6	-	TGTGCCAGCAGTTACGGGGAAGGATATAATTCACCCCTCCACTTT	CASSYGEGYNSPLHF
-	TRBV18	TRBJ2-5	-	TGTGCCAGCTCCCCTAACCTACAAGAGACCCAGTACTTC	CASSPNLQETQYF
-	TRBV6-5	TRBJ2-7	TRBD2	TGTGCCAGCAGTTACAGGAGCGGGAGCGGTAGCCGCGAGCAGTACTTC	CASSYRSGSGSREQYF
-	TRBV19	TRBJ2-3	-	TGTGCCAGTATCCCGGCCGGGGCAGATACGCAGTATTTT	CASIPAGADTQYF
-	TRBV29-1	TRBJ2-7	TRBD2	TGCAGCACCCAAGGGACTAGCGGGACCAAGCAGTACTTC	CSTQGTSGTKQYF
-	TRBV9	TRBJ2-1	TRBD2	TGTGCCAGCAGCGTCTCTAGCGGGACTGAGCAGTTCTTC	CASSVSSGTEQFF
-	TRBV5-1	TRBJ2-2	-	TGCGCCAGCAGCTTGCCCAGGATGGAGATTGGCACCGGGGAGCTGTTTTTT	CASSLPRMEIGTGELFF
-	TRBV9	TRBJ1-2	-	TGTGCCAGCAGCGTAGGGGGCAGCTATGGCTACACCTTC	CASSVGGSYGYTF
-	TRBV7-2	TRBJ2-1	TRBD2	TGTGCCAGCAGCGGGACTGCGGGACTAGCGGGGAACAATGAGCAGTTCTTC	CASSGTAGLAGNNEQFF
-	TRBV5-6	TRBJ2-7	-	TGTGCCAGCAGCTTGGAGTTGAGGACATCGAGCTCCTACGAGCAGTACTTC	CASSLELRTSSSYEQYF
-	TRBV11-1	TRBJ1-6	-	TGTGCCAGCAGCTTCTTGCTAGGGAATTCACCCCTCCACTTT	CASSFLLGNSPLHF
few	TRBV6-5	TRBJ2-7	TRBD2	TGTGCCAGCAGCTTGACTAGCGGGTCGACCTACGAGCAGTACTTC	CASSLTSGSTYEQYF
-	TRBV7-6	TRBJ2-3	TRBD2	TGTGCCAGCAGCCCCCAGTGGGCGGGGGGTACAGATACGCAGTATTTT	CASSPQWAGGTDTQYF
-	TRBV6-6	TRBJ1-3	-	TGTGCCAGCCGGTTCTCTGGAAACACCATATATTTT	CASRFSGNTIYF
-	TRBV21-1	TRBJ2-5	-	TGTGCCAGCAGCAGAGGGGGGAGCAGGTGGGAGACCCAGTACTTC	CASSRGGSRWETQYF
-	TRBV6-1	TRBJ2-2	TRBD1	TGTGCCAGCAGGGGACAGATTAACACCGGGGAGCTGTTTTTT	CASRGQINTGELFF
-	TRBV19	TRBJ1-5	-	TGTGCCAGTAGTAAGAGGTTTCGGGGGAATCAGCCCCAGCATTTT	CASSKRFRGNQPQHF
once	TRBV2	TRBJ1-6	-	TGTGCCAGCAGGGCGGGAAGGGACAATTCACCCCTCCACTTT	CASRAGRDNSPLHF
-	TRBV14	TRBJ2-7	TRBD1	TGTGCCAGCAGCCCGGGACAGCGGATCTACGAGCAGTACTTC	CASSPGQRIYEQYF
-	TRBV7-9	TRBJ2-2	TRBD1	TGTGCCAGCCTGGGACAGGGAAACACCGGGGAGCTGTTTTTT	CASLGQGNTGELFF
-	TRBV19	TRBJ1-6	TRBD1	TGTGCCAGTAGTCTATCCGGGACAGGGGTTTTTAATTCACCCCTCCACTTT	CASSLSGTGVFNSPLHF
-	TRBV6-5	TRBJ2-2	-	TGTGCCAGCAGTTACCGCCGGGCTACCTATACCGGGGAGCTGTTTTTT	CASSYRRATYTGELFF
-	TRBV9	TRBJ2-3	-	TGTGCCAGCAGCGTAGCAGCTAATGGGGATACGCAGTATTTT	CASSVAANGDTQYF
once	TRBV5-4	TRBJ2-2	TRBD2	TGTGCCAGCAGCAAAGGACTAGCGGGGGGGCCAGACACCGGGGAGCTGTTTTTT	CASSKGLAGGPDTGELFF
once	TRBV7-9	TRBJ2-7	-	TGTGCCAGCAGCAAAGACGGAACCTACGAGCAGTACTTC	CASSKDGTYEQYF
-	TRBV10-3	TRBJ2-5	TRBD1	TGTGCCATCAGTTCCCGGGACAGGGGGGAGACCCAGTACTTC	CAISSRDRGETQYF
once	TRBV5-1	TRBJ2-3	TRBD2	TGCGCCAGCAGCTCGGGACTAGCGGGGGTCGGGGGAGATACGCAGTATTTT	CASSSGLAGVGGDTQYF